The next 17 T cell receptor beta chains were all read from a single sample in a study of blood T cell repertoires in COVID-19. Data came from immunoSEQ multiplex PCR; TCRdb stores just in-frame clones and leaves some out. The sample shows 65,000 to 85,000 clones, about 80% of them seen only once. The specimen was peripheral blood. These receptors were obtained from a man in his fifties or sixties with active or convalescent COVID-19.

V and J are TRBV29-1 and TRBJ1-2; TRBD1 is a possible D gene (6 bases). The germline V gene has CDR1 SQVTM and CDR2 ANQGSEA. The CDR3 loop spans 12 amino acids. Trimming removed 2 bases at V and 6 bases at J, with 10 bases between. The chain's CDR3 is CSVEHEGDGYTF. The CDR3 bases are TGCAGCGTTGAACACGAGGGGGATGGCTACACCTTC.

This chain joins TRBV30 and TRBJ1-6; 10 bases agree with TRBD1. Germline CDR1 and CDR2: GTSNPN and SVGIG (reference sequence). The V gene end was trimmed by 0 bases and the J gene end by 7 bases; junction bases not matched to a gene: 18. The CDR3 totals 20 residues. Here the CDR3 DNA reads TGTGCCTGGAGTGTACGTTTCTCTGAGACAGGGGGCTGGAGAAATTCACCCCTCCACTTT. Its protein product is CAWSVRFSETGGWRNSPLHF.

The J gene is TRBJ1-2, the V gene TRBV30; D remains unclear. V lost 0 bases and J lost 13, with 15 bases in between. The CDR3 has 12 amino acids. Germline values: CDR1 GTSNPN, CDR2 SVGIG (reference sequence). CDR3 sequence reads: CAWSVLVAGFTF. The CDR3 DNA follows: TGTGCCTGGAGTGTACTAGTGGCGGGTTTCACCTTC.

This clone came up once. V usage is TRBV19 and J usage is TRBJ1-2, with a weak D call TRBD1 (6 bases). Trimming took 1 base from V and 3 from J, leaving 9 bases between them. The germline CDR1 and CDR2 sequences are LNHDA and SQIVND (reference sequence). The length of the CDR3 is 14 residues. The CDR3: CASSIGNRDYGYTF. CDR3 coding DNA: TGTGCCAGTAGTATAGGAAACAGGGACTATGGCTACACCTTC.

J is TRBJ1-2 and V is TRBV6-5, with a possible D match to TRBD1 (6 bases). The ends were cut back, 3 bases at V and 8 bases at J, with 13 bases in the middle. The CDR3 extends over 13 amino acids. Germline V gene data show CDR1 as MNHEY and CDR2 as SVGAGI. The CDR3 region is CASSYPQGNGYTF. The CDR3 coding sequence is TGTGCCAGCAGTTATCCACAGGGTAACGGCTACACCTTC.

This clone has more than one count but fewer than ten. Other DNA sequences within the sample encode an identical CDR3. The rearrangement joins TRBV7-9 to TRBJ1-2; 11 bases match TRBD1. V was pared by 6 bases and J by 7 bases, with 7 bases of the junction left unmatched. This CDR3 contains 14 residues. Germline values: CDR1 SEHNR, CDR2 FQNEAQ (reference sequence). CDR3 in DNA: TGTGCCAGCAGTTTTGGACAGGGGGCGCGTGGCTACACCTTC. Translated, it gives CASSFGQGARGYTF.

The CDR3 DNA reads TGTGCCAGCAGCTTGGCTGGGCTTAGCTCTGGAAACACCATATATTTT. It specifies CASSLAGLSSGNTIYF. The gene calls are TRBV5-4 and TRBJ1-3; no definite D call. There are 16 residues in the CDR3. Trimming stripped 0 bases from V and 0 bases from J, with 10 bases between. The germline V gene has CDR1 SGHNT and CDR2 YYREEE (reference sequence).

This chain uses TRBV18 with TRBJ2-5, with D possibly TRBD2 on 5 matching bases. Trimming left V 4 bases short and J 4 bases short, with 16 bases between. The germline V gene encodes CDR1 KGHSH and CDR2 LQKENI. The CDR3 runs 15 residues. The CDR3 DNA sequence: TGTGCCAGCTCACTACTCACGGGCGGAGGAGAGACCCAGTACTTC. Translating gives CASSLLTGGGETQYF. Looking up the rest from reference TRBV18 and TRBJ2-5 gives the full variable domain: NAGVMQNPRHLVRRRGQEARLRCSPMKGHSHVYWYRQLPEEGLKFMVYLQKENIIDESGMPKERFSAEFPKEGPSILRIQQVVRGDSAAYFCASSLLTGGGETQYFGPGTRLLVL.

The chain combines TRBV15 with TRBJ2-3, with a possible D match to TRBD2 (6 bases). The CDR3 extends over 14 amino acids. With 5 bases removed from V and 5 bases from J, the gap between germline ends came to 14 bases. From germline, CDR1 is LNHNV and CDR2 YYDKDF (reference sequence). The DNA for the CDR3 is TGTGCCACCAGCCCCCCCTGGGGGGTAGATACGCAGTATTTT. This codes for CATSPPWGVDTQYF.

The rearrangement joins TRBV6-6 to TRBJ2-7; D remains unclear. Trimming took off 2 bases at V and 3 bases at J, with 11 bases between the two ends. This CDR3 comprises 14 residues. Germline CDR1 MNHNY, CDR2 SVGAGI (reference sequence). Here the CDR3 reads CASSYHSLYYEQYF. The CDR3 bases are TGTGCCAGCAGTTACCATAGCCTTTACTACGAGCAGTACTTC.

V and J are TRBV3-1 (or the pseudogene TRBV3-2) and TRBJ2-2; D gene unclear. Germline V CDR1 and CDR2: LGHDT, YNNKEL (reference sequence). V was pared by 0 bases and J by 3 bases, with 8 bases between. This CDR3 comprises 15 residues. The CDR3 DNA sequence: TGTGCCAGCAGCCAAGACTCGTCTTACACCGGGGAGCTGTTTTTT. Translating gives CASSQDSSYTGELFF.

The gene calls are TRBV2 and TRBJ2-1, with TRBD1 matching over 8 bases. Germline CDR1 is SNHLY and CDR2 is FYNNEI. The CDR3 is 15 amino acids. V lost 5 bases to trimming and J lost 4 bases; unmatched junction nucleotides: 7. The CDR3 sequence is CASSFQGAEYNEQFF. CDR3 coding DNA: TGTGCCAGCAGTTTCCAGGGGGCGGAATACAATGAGCAGTTCTTC.

Only a few counts were recorded for this clone. The rearrangement uses TRBV5-1 and TRBJ1-1, with D tentatively TRBD1 (5 bases). Trimming pared 2 bases from V and 2 bases from J, leaving 10 bases between. The CDR3 is made up of 14 amino acids. Germline CDR1 SGHRS, CDR2 YFSETQ. This chain's CDR3 is CASSFAGLNTEAFF. The CDR3 coding sequence is TGCGCCAGCAGCTTCGCAGGGCTAAACACTGAAGCTTTCTTT.

The gene calls are TRBV7-2 and TRBJ2-5; 10 bases agree with TRBD1. The V gene's germline CDR1 is SGHTA and CDR2 FQGNSA. V dropped 5 bases and J dropped 5; count of bases not matched to a gene: 8. The CDR3 is made up of 15 amino acids. CDR3 in amino acids: CASSPRQGAGETQYF. CDR3 in DNA: TGTGCCAGCAGCCCGCGACAGGGGGCGGGGGAGACCCAGTACTTC.

The V and J genes are TRBV3-1 (or the pseudogene TRBV3-2) and TRBJ2-4; D perhaps matches TRBD1 (6 bases). Trimming cost V 5 bases and J 8 bases, with 16 bases left between them. Germline V gene data show CDR1 as LGHDT and CDR2 as YNNKEL (reference sequence). The CDR3 runs to 14 residues. CDR3 DNA sequence: TGTGCCAGCAGCGACTACAGGGAACGGGACATTCAGTACTTC. This encodes CASSDYRERDIQYF.

This rearrangement joins TRBV20-1 to TRBJ2-4, with TRBD2 matching 7 bases. V trimming: 3 bases; J trimming: 0 bases; junction bases outside the gene matches: 11. Germline V lookup: CDR1 DFQATT, CDR2 SNEGSKA (reference sequence). The CDR3 sequence is 17 residues long. CDR3 sequence reads: CSASRLAGRLAKNIQYF. The CDR3, as DNA: TGCAGTGCTAGTCGGTTAGCGGGCCGGCTAGCCAAAAACATTCAGTACTTC.

This rearrangement joins TRBV7-2 to TRBJ2-5, with D possibly being TRBD2 (6 bases). The CDR3 has 15 amino acids. Germline-derived CDR1 and CDR2 are SGHTA and FQGNSA. The germline V and J ends were trimmed by 3 bases and 2 bases, with 13 bases remaining between them. The chain's CDR3 is CTSSFGPGRQETQYF. The CDR3 region has the DNA TGTACCAGCAGCTTTGGCCCAGGGAGGCAAGAGACCCAGTACTTC.